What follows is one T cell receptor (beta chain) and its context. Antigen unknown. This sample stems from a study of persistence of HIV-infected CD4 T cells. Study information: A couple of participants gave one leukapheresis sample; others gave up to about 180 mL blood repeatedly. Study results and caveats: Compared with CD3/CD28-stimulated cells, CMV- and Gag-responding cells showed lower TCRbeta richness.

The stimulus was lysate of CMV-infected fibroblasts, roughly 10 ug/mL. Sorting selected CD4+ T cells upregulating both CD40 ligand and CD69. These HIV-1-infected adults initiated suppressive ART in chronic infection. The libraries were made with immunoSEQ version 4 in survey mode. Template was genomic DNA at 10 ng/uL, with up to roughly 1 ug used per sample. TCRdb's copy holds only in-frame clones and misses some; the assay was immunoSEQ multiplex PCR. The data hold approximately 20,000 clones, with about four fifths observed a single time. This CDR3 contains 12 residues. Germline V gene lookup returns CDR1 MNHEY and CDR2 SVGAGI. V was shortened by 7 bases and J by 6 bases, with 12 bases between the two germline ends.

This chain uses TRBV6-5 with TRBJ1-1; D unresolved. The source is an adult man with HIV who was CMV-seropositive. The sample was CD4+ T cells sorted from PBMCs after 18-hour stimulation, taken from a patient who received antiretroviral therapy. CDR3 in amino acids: CASTSFGAEAFF. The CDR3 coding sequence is TGTGCCAGCACCTCATTTGGCGCTGAAGCTTTCTTT.